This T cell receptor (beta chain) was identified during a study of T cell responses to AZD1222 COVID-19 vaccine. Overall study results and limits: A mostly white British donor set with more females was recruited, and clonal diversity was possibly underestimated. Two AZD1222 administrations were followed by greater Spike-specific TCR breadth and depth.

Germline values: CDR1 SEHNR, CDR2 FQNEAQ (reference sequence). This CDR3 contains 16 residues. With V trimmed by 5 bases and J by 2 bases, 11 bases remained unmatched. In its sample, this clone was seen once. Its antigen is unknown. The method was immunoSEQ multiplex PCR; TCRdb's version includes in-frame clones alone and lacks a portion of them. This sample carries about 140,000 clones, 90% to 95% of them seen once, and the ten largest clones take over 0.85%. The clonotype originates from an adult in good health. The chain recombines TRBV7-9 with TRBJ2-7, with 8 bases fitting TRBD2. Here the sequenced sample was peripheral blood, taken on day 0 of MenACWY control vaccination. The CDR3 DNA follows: TGTGCCAGCAGCCCCCCCCCGACTAGCGACGCCTACGAGCAGTACTTC. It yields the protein CASSPPPTSDAYEQYF. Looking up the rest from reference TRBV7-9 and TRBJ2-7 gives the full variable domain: DTGVSQNPRHKITKRGQNVTFRCDPISEHNRLYWYRQTLGQGPEFLTYFQNEAQLEKSRLLSDRFSAERPKGSFSTLEIQRTEQGDSAMYLCASSPPPTSDAYEQYFGPGTRLTVT.